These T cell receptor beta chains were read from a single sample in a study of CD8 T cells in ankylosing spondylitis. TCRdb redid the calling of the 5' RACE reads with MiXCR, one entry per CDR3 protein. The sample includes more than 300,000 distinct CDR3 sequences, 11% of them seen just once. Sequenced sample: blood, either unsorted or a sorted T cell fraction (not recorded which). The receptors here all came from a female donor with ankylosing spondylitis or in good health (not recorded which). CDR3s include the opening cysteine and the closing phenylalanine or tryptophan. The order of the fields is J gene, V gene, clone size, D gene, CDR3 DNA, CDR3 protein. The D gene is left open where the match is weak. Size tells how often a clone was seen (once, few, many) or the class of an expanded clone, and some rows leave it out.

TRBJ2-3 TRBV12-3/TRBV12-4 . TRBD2 TGTGCCAGCACCCCGGCGGGAGGGACAGATACGCAGTATTTT CASTPAGGTDTQYF
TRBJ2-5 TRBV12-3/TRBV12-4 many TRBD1 TGTGCCAGCACCGGGACAGGAGGGCAAGAGACCCAGTACTTC CASTGTGGQETQYF
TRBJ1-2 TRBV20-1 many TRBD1 TGCAGTGCCACCGGGACAGACAGTTATGGCTACACCTTC CSATGTDSYGYTF
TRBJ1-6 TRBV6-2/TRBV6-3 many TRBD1 TGTGCCAGCAGGCCCCAGGGGGGAAGAGACTCACCCCTCCACTTT CASRPQGGRDSPLHF
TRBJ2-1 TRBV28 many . TGTGCCAGCAGTCCCGCCGCCCCCAATGAGCAGTTCTTC CASSPAAPNEQFF
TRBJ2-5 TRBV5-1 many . TGCGCCAGCACACGACAGTCCCAAGAGACCCAGTACTTC CASTRQSQETQYF
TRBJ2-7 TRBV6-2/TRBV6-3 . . TGTGCCAGCAGTTTCTCCGCCGTGCGGAGGGGTTACGAGCAGTACTTC CASSFSAVRRGYEQYF
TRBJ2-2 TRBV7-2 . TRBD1 TGTGCCAGCAGCTTCAAGGGGGCAGGGTTAACCGGGGAGCTGTTTTTT CASSFKGAGLTGELFF
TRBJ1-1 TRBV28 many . TGTGCCAGCAGGGGTATGGGGGCGAGGAACACTGAAGCTTTCTTT CASRGMGARNTEAFF
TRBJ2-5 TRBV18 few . TGTGCCAGCTCACCATTGCGGACCATGGCCCAAGAGACCCAGTACTTC CASSPLRTMAQETQYF
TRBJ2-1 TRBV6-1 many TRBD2 TGTGCCAGCAGCAACGGGGGGGCTTCCTACAATGAGCAGTTCTTC CASSNGGASYNEQFF
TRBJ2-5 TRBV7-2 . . TGTGCCAGCAGCCTCCGCCTGGAGACCCAGTACTTC CASSLRLETQYF
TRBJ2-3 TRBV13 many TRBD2 TGTGCCAGCAGCTCCGTGTGGGGGGGAGATACGCAGTATTTT CASSSVWGGDTQYF
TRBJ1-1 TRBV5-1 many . TGCGCCAGCAGCTTGGTGGCAGGAGGAACCGGCACTGAAGCTTTCTTT CASSLVAGGTGTEAFF
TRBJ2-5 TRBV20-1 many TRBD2 TGCAGTGCTCCGAGACTAGCAGGGGAGACCCAGTACTTC CSAPRLAGETQYF
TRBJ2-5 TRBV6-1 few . TGTGCCAGCAGCCCCCTAGGGTTGGAAGAGACCCAGTACTTC CASSPLGLEETQYF
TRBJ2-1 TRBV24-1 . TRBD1 TGTGCCACCAGTGGGGCGGACAGGGGGCCCTACAATGAGCAGTTCTTC CATSGADRGPYNEQFF
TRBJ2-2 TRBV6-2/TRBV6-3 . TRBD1 TGTGCCAGCAGTCCCCGCGGGACAGGGGCCACCGGGGAGCTGTTTTTT CASSPRGTGATGELFF
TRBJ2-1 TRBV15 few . TGTGCCACCAGCTTCCTGAGACTGGGCAGCTCCTACAATGAGCAGTTCTTC CATSFLRLGSSYNEQFF
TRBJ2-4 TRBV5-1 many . TGCGCCAGCAGCCCGACAGGTCAGCTAGCCAAAAACATTCAGTACTTC CASSPTGQLAKNIQYF
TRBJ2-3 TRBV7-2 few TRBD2 TGTGCCAGCAGCTTCGAAGCTAGCGGATTCACAGATACGCAGTATTTT CASSFEASGFTDTQYF
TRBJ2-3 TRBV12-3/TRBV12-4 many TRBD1 TGTGCCAGCAGAGCTCTAATGGGACAGTTAAACACAGATACGCAGTATTTT CASRALMGQLNTDTQYF
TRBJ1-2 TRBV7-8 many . TGTGCCAGCAGCCCCAACCCTGATGGTGGCTACACCTTC CASSPNPDGGYTF
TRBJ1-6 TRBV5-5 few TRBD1 TGTGCCAGCAGCGACAGGGAAAATTCACCCCTCCACTTT CASSDRENSPLHF
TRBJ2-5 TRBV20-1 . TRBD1 TGCAGTGCGTACAGGGGGCTCGGGGAGACCCAGTACTTC CSAYRGLGETQYF
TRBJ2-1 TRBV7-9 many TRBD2 TGTGCCAGCAGCTTCCGGACTAGCGGACACAATGAGCAGTTCTTC CASSFRTSGHNEQFF
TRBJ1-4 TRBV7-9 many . TGTGCCAGCGGAGGATACGGCGGCATTAATGAAAAACTGTTTTTT CASGGYGGINEKLFF
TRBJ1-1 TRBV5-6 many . TGTGCCAGCAGCTTTTATTCGTTACGGGGTGAAGCTTTCTTT CASSFYSLRGEAFF
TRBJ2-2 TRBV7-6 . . TGTGCCAGCAGCTTAGAAGGTTTCGGGGGAACCAACACCGGGGAGCTGTTTTTT CASSLEGFGGTNTGELFF
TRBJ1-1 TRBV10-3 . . TGTGCCACCTCAGTTACAGGGATAGACACTGAAGCTTTCTTT CATSVTGIDTEAFF
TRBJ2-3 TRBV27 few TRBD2 TGTGCCAGCAGTCGGGGGGTTACTAGCACAGATACGCAGTATTTT CASSRGVTSTDTQYF
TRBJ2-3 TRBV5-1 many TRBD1 TGCGCCAGCAGCTTCGAGGGGGCTAGCACAGATACGCAGTATTTT CASSFEGASTDTQYF
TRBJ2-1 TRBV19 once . TGTGCCAGTAGTTTAGGAGGAGGGCCAAACTTTGAGCAGTTCTTC CASSLGGGPNFEQFF
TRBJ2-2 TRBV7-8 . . TGTGCCAGCAGCTTAGCAGCACCAGGGGAGAACGGGGAGCTGTTTTTT CASSLAAPGENGELFF
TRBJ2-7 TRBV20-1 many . TGCAGTGCTAGATCGATGGGGGTCTACGAGCAGTACTTC CSARSMGVYEQYF
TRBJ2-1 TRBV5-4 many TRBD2 TGTGCCAGCAGCTTGGGGACTAGCGGGAAGAACTACAATGAGCAGTTCTTC CASSLGTSGKNYNEQFF
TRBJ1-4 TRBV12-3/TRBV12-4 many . TGTGCCAGCGGGCCTAGGGGAGCTAATGAAAAACTGTTTTTT CASGPRGANEKLFF
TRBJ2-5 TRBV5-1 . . TGCGCCAGCAGCTTGGCCGACCCCCGGGGAGAGACCCAGTACTTC CASSLADPRGETQYF
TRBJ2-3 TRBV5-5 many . TGTGCCAGGGGACCAACTAGCACAGATACGCAGTATTTT CARGPTSTDTQYF
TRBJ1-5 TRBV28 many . TGTGCCAGCCAACCCCAAGACAGGCCGGGCAATCAGCCCCAGCATTTT CASQPQDRPGNQPQHF
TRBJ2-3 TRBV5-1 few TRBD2 TGCGCCAGCAGCTGGGCCCCCCTACTAGCGGGAGAAGCAGATACGCAGTATTTT CASSWAPLLAGEADTQYF
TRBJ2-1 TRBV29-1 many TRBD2 TGCAGCGTTGACCGGAGCGGGGGGTCCAATGAGCAGTTCTTC CSVDRSGGSNEQFF
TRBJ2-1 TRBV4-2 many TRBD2 TGTGCCAGCAGCCAAGAGTGGTGGACTAGCGGGAACAATGAGCAGTTCTTC CASSQEWWTSGNNEQFF
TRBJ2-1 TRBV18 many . TGTGCCAGCTCACCACCTTCCGGACATCCCTCCTACAATGAGCAGTTCTTC CASSPPSGHPSYNEQFF
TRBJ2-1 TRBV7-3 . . TGTGCCAGCGGTCCCACCCCTCGGGGGAATGAGCAGTTCTTC CASGPTPRGNEQFF
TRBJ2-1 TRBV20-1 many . TGCAGTGCGGGGGGGACACAGAATCAGTTCTTC CSAGGTQNQFF
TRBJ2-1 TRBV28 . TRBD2 TGTGCCAGCACAGACCAGGGACTAGCGGGAGGGTACAATGAGCAGTTCTTC CASTDQGLAGGYNEQFF
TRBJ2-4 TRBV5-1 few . TGCGCCAGCAGCCTGACGACAGGAGGGAACATTCAGTACTTC CASSLTTGGNIQYF
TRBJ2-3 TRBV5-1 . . TGCGCCAGCAGCTCGAGGGCACTGGGCACAGATACGCAGTATTTT CASSSRALGTDTQYF